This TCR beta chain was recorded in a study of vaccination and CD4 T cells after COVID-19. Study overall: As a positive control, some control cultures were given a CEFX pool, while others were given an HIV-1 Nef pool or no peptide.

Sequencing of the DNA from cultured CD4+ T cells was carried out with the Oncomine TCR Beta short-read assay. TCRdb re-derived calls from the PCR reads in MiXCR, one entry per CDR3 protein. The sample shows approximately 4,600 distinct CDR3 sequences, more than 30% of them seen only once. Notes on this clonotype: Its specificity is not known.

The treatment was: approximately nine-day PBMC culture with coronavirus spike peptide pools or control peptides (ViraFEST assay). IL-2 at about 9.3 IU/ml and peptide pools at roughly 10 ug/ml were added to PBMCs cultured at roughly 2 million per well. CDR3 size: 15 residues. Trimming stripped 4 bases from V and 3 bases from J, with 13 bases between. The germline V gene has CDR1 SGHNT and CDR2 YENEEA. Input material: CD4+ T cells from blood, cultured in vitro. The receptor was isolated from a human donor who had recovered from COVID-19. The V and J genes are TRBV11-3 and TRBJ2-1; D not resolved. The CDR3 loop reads CASSSQLLGYNEQFF. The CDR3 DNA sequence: TGTGCCAGCAGCTCTCAGTTGCTTGGCTACAATGAGCAGTTCTTC.